This note documents a single T cell receptor (beta chain) sequence. What it recognizes is unknown. Unique molecular identifiers were included in an RNA-based 3' RACE TCR library. TCRdb passed the 3' RACE reads through MiXCR, listing each CDR3 protein once. Of roughly 46,000 distinct CDR3 sequences listed, about 4.3% were seen once; the top ten hold approximately 0.67%. Germline assignment: CDR1 DFQATT and CDR2 SNEGSKA (reference sequence). The CDR3 loop spans 15 amino acids. J lost 4 bases, V lost 1 base, and 3 bases had no gene match. These data belong to a study of HIV-infected children after antiretroviral therapy interruption. About the research overall: EBV and CMV exposure was recorded in most children. Study results and caveats: Naive CD4+ sequences overlapped less between time points once interruption began. Sorted CD45RA+ naive cells might include minor non-naive CD45RA+ cells.

Sample treatment: PENTA 11 planned treatment interruption arm or continuous ART arm. At least 24 weeks of at least three-drug ART, in children 2 to 15 years. This receptor was obtained from a pool of human donors with HIV. The chain couples TRBV20-1 to TRBJ2-1, with 11 bases identical to TRBD2. This specimen was CD45RA+ CD4+ T cells from PBMCs, pooled from several time points, taken from a donor given antiretroviral therapy, either interrupted or continuous. Subset specified: naive CD4+ CD45RA+ CD45RO- T cells. The CDR3 sequence is CSARGGTSGYNEQFF. The CDR3 region has the DNA TGCAGTGCTAGAGGAGGGACTAGCGGATACAATGAGCAGTTCTTC.